This T cell receptor (beta chain) was found in a study of brain metastases from non-small cell lung cancer. Study-wide results and limits: Brain metastases shared most TCR repertoire with primaries, with sparse T cells.

The data were produced by immunoSEQ multiplex PCR, yet TCRdb's version contains in-frame clones alone and is incomplete. This sample has under 2,000 clones, with about 92% found just once. With 0 bases removed from V and 5 bases from J, the gap between germline ends came to 10 bases. CDR1 and CDR2 (germline): MNHNY, SVGAGI (reference sequence). This CDR3 comprises 14 residues. Notes on this clone: Its specificity is unknown.

The genes are TRBV6-6 and TRBJ1-1; D remains unclear. Sequencing input: tissue from a brain metastasis. The clonotype originates from a donor aged 40 or over with non-small cell lung cancer. This chain's CDR3 is CASSYSPTGTEAFF. As DNA, the CDR3 is TGTGCCAGCAGTTACTCCCCGACCGGGACTGAAGCTTTCTTT.